This passage covers 20 T cell receptor beta chains from one sample sequenced in a study of T cell responses to AZD1222 COVID-19 vaccine. Produced via immunoSEQ multiplex PCR; TCRdb's table is partial and in-frame only. The sample comprises some 130,000 clones, roughly nine tenths of which are singletons, and just under 6.5% rests with the top ten. This material consisted of peripheral blood, taken on day 0 of AZD1222 vaccination. Source of these receptors: an adult in good health.

This clone was counted a few times. The V call is TRBV4-3, the J call TRBJ1-2; D possibly corresponds to TRBD1 (5 bases). CDR3 length: 15 amino acids. Germline V gene sequence: CDR1 LGHNA, CDR2 YSLEER. The V end lost 3 bases, the J end lost 6 bases, and 17 bases lay between the germline ends. CDR3 bases: TGCGCCAGCAGCCAGGCCCGTGGGGGGTTCAATGGCTACACCTTC. As protein: CASSQARGGFNGYTF.

The rearrangement uses TRBV6-6 and TRBJ1-5; perhaps TRBD1 as D (5 bases). Germline V gene data show CDR1 as MNHNY and CDR2 as SVGAGI (reference sequence). The length of the CDR3 is 13 residues. Trimming took 7 bases from V and 6 from J, leaving 13 bases between them. This CDR3 reads CASTSLGVQPQHF. Here the CDR3 DNA reads TGTGCCAGCACCTCACTAGGGGTTCAGCCCCAGCATTTT.

This chain uses TRBV20-1 with TRBJ2-5, with D unclear. Germline V CDR1 and CDR2: DFQATT, SNEGSKA (reference sequence). There are 10 residues in the CDR3. The CDR3 nucleotides read TGCAGCGGCCTGGGAGAGACCCAGTACTTC. It codes for CSGLGETQYF.

This chain joins TRBV27 and TRBJ1-5, with 8 bases matching TRBD1. J lost 7 bases, V lost 2 bases, and 7 bases had no gene match. This CDR3 region has 15 residues. Germline V CDR1 and CDR2: MNHEY, SMNVEV (reference sequence). CDR3 nucleotides: TGTGCCAGCAGTTTAAAAGGGACAGGCGGCCAGCCCCAGCATTTT. Amino acids: CASSLKGTGGQPQHF.

CDR3 nucleotides: TGTGCCAGCAGTGGTCAGGGGTCGAGAAATCAGCCCCAGCATTTT. Its translation: CASSGQGSRNQPQHF. The gene calls are TRBV2 and TRBJ1-5; a possible D gene is TRBD1 (6 bases). The ends were cut back, 4 bases at V and 4 bases at J, with 14 bases in the middle. This CDR3 region has 15 residues. From germline, CDR1 is SNHLY and CDR2 FYNNEI. Drawing the rest from reference TRBV2 and TRBJ1-5, the complete variable domain is EPEVTQTPSHQVTQMGQEVILRCVPISNHLYFYWYRQILGQKVEFLVSFYNNEISEKSEIFDDQFSVERPDGSNFTLKIRSTKLEDSAMYFCASSGQGSRNQPQHFGDGTRLSIL.

The rearrangement uses TRBV6-5 and TRBJ2-7; TRBD2 aligns across 9 bases. Germline CDR1 reads MNHEY; CDR2 reads SVGAGI. The CDR3 is 15 residues long. V trimming: 6 bases; J trimming: 1 base; junction bases outside the gene matches: 7. The CDR3 here is CASRLTAGGSYEQYF. In DNA, the CDR3 is TGTGCCAGCAGGCTTACAGCGGGGGGATCCTACGAGCAGTACTTC.

DNA of the CDR3: TGCAGTGCTAGTCAGGGCTACTATGGCTACACCTTC. Translated: CSASQGYYGYTF. The rearrangement joins TRBV20-1 to TRBJ1-2; a weak D match, TRBD1 (5 bases). Trimming removed 3 bases at V and 3 bases at J, with 8 bases between. The CDR3 covers 12 residues. Germline V CDR1 and CDR2: DFQATT, SNEGSKA (reference sequence).

The V gene is TRBV18, the J gene TRBJ1-1, with D maybe TRBD1 (5 bases). This CDR3 has 15 residues. From germline, CDR1 is KGHSH and CDR2 LQKENI. V gave up 3 bases and J gave up 3 bases, with 14 bases separating them. CDR3 nucleotides: TGTGCCAGCTCACCCCGGCGGGGGGTAGACACTGAAGCTTTCTTT. This gives the protein CASSPRRGVDTEAFF.

As DNA, the CDR3 is TGTGCCAGCAGTTCGTCCGGGACTACGAACCGGAGGGTTGAGACCCAGTACTTC. It translates to CASSSSGTTNRRVETQYF. The J gene is TRBJ2-5, the V gene TRBV7-3; TRBD2 matches 7 bases. CDR1 is SGHTA and CDR2 is FQGTGA in the germline V gene. The CDR3 runs to 18 residues. V lost 6 bases, J lost 5 bases, and 21 bases stayed unmatched. Using reference TRBV7-3 and TRBJ2-5 for the parts outside the CDR3, the full variable domain is GAGVSQTPSNKVTEKGKYVELRCDPISGHTALYWYRQSLGQGPEFLIYFQGTGAADDSGLPNDRFFAVRPEGSVSTLKIQRTERGDSAVYLCASSSSGTTNRRVETQYFGPGTRLLVL.

This rearrangement joins TRBV13 to TRBJ2-7; D is unresolved. Germline CDR1 PRHDT, CDR2 FYEKMQ (reference sequence). Trimming stripped 4 bases from V and 5 bases from J, with 6 bases between. The CDR3 loop spans 11 amino acids. The CDR3 loop reads CASSSAHEQYF. The CDR3 DNA reads as TGTGCCAGCAGCTCCGCTCACGAGCAGTACTTC.

The chain employs TRBV7-9 and TRBJ1-2; TRBD1 might be the D (5 bases). This CDR3 has 15 amino acids. V was clipped by 5 bases and J by 0 bases, with 13 bases between them. CDR1 is SEHNR, CDR2 FQNEAQ, per germline (reference sequence). In DNA form, the CDR3 reads TGTGCCAGCAGCATTGGGACGGCAGCTAACTATGGCTACACCTTC. As protein: CASSIGTAANYGYTF.

This clone was picked up a small number of times. The chain carries TRBV7-2 and TRBJ1-1; unclear D gene. V lost 1 base and J 10 bases, leaving 16 bases between the germline ends. The CDR3 is made up of 14 amino acids. The germline V gene encodes CDR1 SGHTA and CDR2 FQGNSA. The DNA of the CDR3 is TGTGCCAGCAGCTTAGTGGCCACCCCCAGAGGAGCTTTCTTT. It is translated as CASSLVATPRGAFF.

This sequence joins TRBV5-1 and TRBJ1-4; D is uncertain. Trimming cost V 0 bases and J 4 bases, with 13 bases left between them. Germline-derived CDR1 and CDR2 are SGHRS and YFSETQ. The CDR3 is made up of 16 amino acids. CDR3 sequence: CASSLEVSGVNEKLFF. The CDR3 DNA sequence: TGCGCCAGCAGCTTGGAGGTCTCTGGAGTTAATGAAAAACTGTTTTTT.

The genes are TRBV3-1 (or the pseudogene TRBV3-2) and TRBJ1-1; 7 positions agree with TRBD1. This CDR3 contains 13 residues. Losses at the gene ends were 7 bases for V and 7 bases for J; bases not matched to a gene: 9. Germline V gene lookup returns CDR1 LGHDT and CDR2 YNNKEL (reference sequence). This chain's CDR3 is CASTTQGKVEAFF. The DNA for the CDR3 is TGTGCCAGCACGACACAGGGGAAGGTTGAAGCTTTCTTT.

The table lists this clone with a few counts. The chain couples TRBV13 to TRBJ2-7; 8 nucleotides agree with TRBD2. The CDR3 is 13 amino acids. V was clipped by 5 bases and J by 3 bases; unmatched bases: 3. The germline V gene has CDR1 PRHDT and CDR2 FYEKMQ (reference sequence). The CDR3 bases are TGTGCCAGCAGCATGAGCGGGGGCTACGAGCAGTACTTC. This gives the protein CASSMSGGYEQYF.

The J gene is TRBJ1-5, the V gene TRBV7-2; D is unresolved. Germline CDR1 is SGHTA and CDR2 is FQGNSA. Between the trimmed V and J ends, which lost 2 bases and 2 bases, there was a span of 10 bases. The CDR3 has 15 residues. CDR3 sequence (DNA): TGTGCCAGCAGCTTATACTCCCGGGGCAATCAGCCCCAGCATTTT. Translating gives CASSLYSRGNQPQHF. The full variable domain, its missing parts supplied by reference TRBV7-2 and TRBJ1-5, is GAGVSQSPSNKVTEKGKDVELRCDPISGHTALYWYRQSLGQGLEFLIYFQGNSAPDKSGLPSDRFSAERTGGSVSTLTIQRTQQEDSAVYLCASSLYSRGNQPQHFGDGTRLSIL.

V and J are TRBV6-5 and TRBJ2-7; TRBD1 might be the D (7 bases). Germline CDR1 is MNHEY and CDR2 is SVGAGI. Trimming pared 2 bases from V and 2 bases from J, leaving 13 bases between. CDR3 length equals 15 residues. The CDR3 reads CASSYAGQWAYEQYF. The CDR3, as DNA: TGTGCCAGCAGTTACGCGGGACAGTGGGCCTACGAGCAGTACTTC.

This chain joins TRBV5-4 and TRBJ2-5, with D possibly matching TRBD2 (7 bases). Germline lookup yields CDR1 SGHNT and CDR2 YYREEE (reference sequence). Trimming removed 4 bases at V and 5 bases at J, with 12 bases between. The CDR3 runs 13 residues. CDR3: CASSPRGAETQYF. The CDR3 region has the DNA TGTGCCAGCAGCCCTCGGGGGGCGGAGACCCAGTACTTC.

The V and J genes are TRBV27 and TRBJ1-3, with D unresolved. The CDR3 is 15 residues long. Between the trimmed V and J ends, which lost 5 bases and 5 bases, there was a span of 16 bases. Germline V gene data show CDR1 as MNHEY and CDR2 as SMNVEV (reference sequence). The CDR3 region is CASSPNFGRRNTIYF. In nucleotides, the CDR3 is TGTGCCAGCAGTCCGAACTTCGGACGGAGAAACACCATATATTTT.

This sequence joins TRBV27 and TRBJ1-4; 8 bases match TRBD1. There are 16 residues in the CDR3. The germline V gene has CDR1 MNHEY and CDR2 SMNVEV (reference sequence). The junction had 10 bases not matched to a gene; V was cut back by 5 bases and J by 5 bases. The CDR3 bases are TGTGCCAGCAGTCGAAGTACAGGGGGACGGAATGAAAAACTGTTTTTT. It yields the protein CASSRSTGGRNEKLFF.